One T cell receptor (beta chain) is described in this entry. The assay was immunoSEQ multiplex PCR, and TCRdb's table has in-frame clones only and misses some. The data contain tens of thousands of clones, about 92% of them singletons. The sample originates from a study of T cell changes during pregnancy in multiple sclerosis. The CDR3 has 16 amino acids. In germline, CDR1 is SGHRS, CDR2 YFSETQ. The V end lost 4 bases, the J end lost 0 bases, and 16 bases lay between the germline ends. This clonotype originated in a female donor with multiple sclerosis, enrolled in a pregnancy study. Sequenced here: CD4+ T cells from peripheral blood mononuclear cells, sampled in the third trimester of pregnancy. The chain employs TRBV5-1 and TRBJ1-1; D is ambiguous. The CDR3 spells CASSTGLRSMNTEAFF. CDR3 in DNA: TGCGCCAGCAGCACCGGACTAAGGTCCATGAACACTGAAGCTTTCTTT.